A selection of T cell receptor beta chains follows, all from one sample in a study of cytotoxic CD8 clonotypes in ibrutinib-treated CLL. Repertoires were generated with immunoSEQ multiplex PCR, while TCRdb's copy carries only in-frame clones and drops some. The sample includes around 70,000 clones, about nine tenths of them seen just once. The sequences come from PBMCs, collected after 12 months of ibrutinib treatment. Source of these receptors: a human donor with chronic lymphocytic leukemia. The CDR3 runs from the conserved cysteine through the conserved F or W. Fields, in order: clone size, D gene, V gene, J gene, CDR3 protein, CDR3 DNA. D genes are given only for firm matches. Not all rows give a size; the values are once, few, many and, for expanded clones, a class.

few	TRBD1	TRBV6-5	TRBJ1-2	CASSYSGTANYGYTF	TGTGCCAGCAGTTACTCCGGGACAGCTAACTATGGCTACACCTTC
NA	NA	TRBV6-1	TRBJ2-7	CASSERGWEQYF	TGTGCCAGCAGTGAACGGGGCTGGGAGCAGTACTTC
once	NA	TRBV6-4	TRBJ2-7	CASSEAAGDSAYEQYF	TGTGCCAGCAGTGAAGCTGCAGGGGATTCTGCCTACGAGCAGTACTTC
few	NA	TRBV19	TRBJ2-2	CASSIKFGGTGELFF	TGTGCCAGTAGTATAAAATTCGGGGGAACCGGGGAGCTGTTTTTT
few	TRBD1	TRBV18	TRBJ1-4	CASSPSGGEKLFF	TGTGCCAGCTCACCTTCAGGGGGTGAAAAACTGTTTTTT
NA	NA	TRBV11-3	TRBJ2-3	CASMGIASTDTQYF	TGTGCCAGCATGGGAATAGCTAGCACAGATACGCAGTATTTT
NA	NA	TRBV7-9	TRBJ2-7	CASSLETGPDEQYF	TGTGCCAGCAGCTTAGAGACAGGTCCGGACGAGCAGTACTTC
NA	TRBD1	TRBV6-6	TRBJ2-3	CASRQGTDTQYF	TGTGCCAGCAGACAGGGGACAGATACGCAGTATTTT
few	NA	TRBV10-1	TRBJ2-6	CASSPGQGSSGANVLTF	TGCGCCAGCAGCCCTGGGCAGGGCTCCTCTGGGGCCAACGTCCTGACTTTC
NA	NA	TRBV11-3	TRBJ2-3	CASSNPSGQWADTQYF	TGTGCCAGCAGCAATCCGTCAGGGCAATGGGCAGATACGCAGTATTTT
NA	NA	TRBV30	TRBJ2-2	CAWTRDTLNTGELFF	TGTGCCTGGACTAGAGATACATTGAACACCGGGGAGCTGTTTTTT
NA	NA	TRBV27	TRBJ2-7	CASSLAGTHEQYF	TGTGCCAGCAGTTTGGCCGGAACTCACGAGCAGTACTTC
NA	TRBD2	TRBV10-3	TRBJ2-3	CAISAGGGSTDTQYF	TGTGCCATCAGTGCGGGAGGGGGGAGCACAGATACGCAGTATTTT
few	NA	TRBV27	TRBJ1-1	CASSPQGYEAFF	TGTGCCAGCAGTCCCCAGGGGTATGAGGCTTTCTTT
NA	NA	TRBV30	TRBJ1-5	CAWSQQAGGFQPQHF	TGTGCCTGGAGCCAACAGGCGGGGGGTTTTCAGCCCCAGCATTTT